These T cell receptor beta chains were read from a single sample in a study of T-cell reconstitution after alpha-beta-depleted transplantation in children. TCRdb reprocessed the PCR reads via MiXCR and lists one record per CDR3 protein. The sample lists a few hundred thousand distinct CDR3 sequences, more than 9% occurring once. The specimen comprised PBMCs from the stem cell graft donor, sampled from the stem cell graft. All receptors come from a human donor who donated a stem cell graft to a child with SCID. Each CDR3 is given with its conserved first and last residue. Fields, in order: J gene, CDR3 length, V gene, clone size, D gene, CDR3 DNA, CDR3 protein. D genes are given only for firm matches. Only part of the rows carry a size: once, few, many, or a class if the clone is expanded.

J: TRBJ1-2
length: 16
V: TRBV7-9
size: NA
D: NA
DNA: TGTGCCAGCAGCTTCCAGGGGAGGGGATCTAACTATGGCTACACCTTC
CDR3: CASSFQGRGSNYGYTF

J: TRBJ2-5
length: 16
V: TRBV3-1
size: many
D: TRBD2
DNA: TGTGCCAGCAGCCAACCGGGACTAGCGGGGGCTGAGACCCAGTACTTC
CDR3: CASSQPGLAGAETQYF

J: TRBJ1-1
length: 14
V: TRBV5-5
size: many
D: NA
DNA: TGTGCCAGCAGCTTGGCGGGCGCGGTCACTGAAGCTTTCTTT
CDR3: CASSLAGAVTEAFF

J: TRBJ1-6
length: 15
V: TRBV20-1
size: few
D: NA
DNA: TGCAGTGCTAGAGTGGGGGGCTGGGTGAATTCACCCCTCCACTTT
CDR3: CSARVGGWVNSPLHF

J: TRBJ1-1
length: 13
V: TRBV15
size: NA
D: NA
DNA: TGTGCCACCAGCAGGGGTGACTCCGCAAGAGCTTTCTTT
CDR3: CATSRGDSARAFF

J: TRBJ2-3
length: 17
V: TRBV27
size: NA
D: TRBD2
DNA: TGTGCCAGCAGCCGCGTTGGGAGCGGGGGGGCGGGAGATACGCAGTATTTT
CDR3: CASSRVGSGGAGDTQYF

J: TRBJ2-5
length: 12
V: TRBV5-6
size: NA
D: NA
DNA: TGTGCCAGCAGCCTGGCAGGCCGGGCCCAGTACTTC
CDR3: CASSLAGRAQYF

J: TRBJ1-1
length: 14
V: TRBV7-9
size: NA
D: NA
DNA: TGTGCCAGCAGCTTAGCGCTTTTCGGGGGAGAAGCTTTCTTT
CDR3: CASSLALFGGEAFF

J: TRBJ2-7
length: 14
V: TRBV7-2
size: NA
D: NA
DNA: TGTGCCAGCAGCTTAATGGCAGGGGATTCCGAGCAGTACTTC
CDR3: CASSLMAGDSEQYF

J: TRBJ2-3
length: 16
V: TRBV20-1
size: few
D: TRBD2
DNA: TGCAGTGCTAGAGATCAGGCGGGGGGGCGAGTTGATACGCAGTATTTT
CDR3: CSARDQAGGRVDTQYF

J: TRBJ2-7
length: 13
V: TRBV7-9
size: many
D: NA
DNA: TGTGCCAGCAGCTACCGGGGCGACTACGAGCAGTACTTC
CDR3: CASSYRGDYEQYF

J: TRBJ2-7
length: 15
V: TRBV5-5
size: few
D: TRBD1
DNA: TGTGCCAGCAGCGTATGGACAGGGGGGCCCTACGAGCAGTACTTC
CDR3: CASSVWTGGPYEQYF

J: TRBJ2-3
length: 14
V: TRBV19
size: NA
D: TRBD2
DNA: TGTGCCAGTATAAAGAGCGGGGGCACAGATACGCAGTATTTT
CDR3: CASIKSGGTDTQYF

J: TRBJ2-1
length: 14
V: TRBV6-1
size: few
D: NA
DNA: TGTGCCAGCAAAGGGCAGAGCTCCTACAATGAGCAGTTCTTC
CDR3: CASKGQSSYNEQFF

J: TRBJ1-6
length: 15
V: TRBV19
size: NA
D: NA
DNA: TGTGCCAGTAGTATCTCGAAACTGGGGGAGCGACCCCTCCACTTT
CDR3: CASSISKLGERPLHF

J: TRBJ1-5
length: 14
V: TRBV12-3/TRBV12-4
size: few
D: NA
DNA: TGTGCCAGCAGTTTGATGGAGGGTCGTCAGACTCAGCATTTT
CDR3: CASSLMEGRQTQHF

J: TRBJ2-1
length: 14
V: TRBV11-2
size: NA
D: TRBD2
DNA: TGTGCCAGCAGCCACGGACTAGCGGGGGTTGAGCAGTTCTTC
CDR3: CASSHGLAGVEQFF

J: TRBJ1-2
length: 12
V: TRBV6-5
size: NA
D: NA
DNA: TGTGCCAGCAGCAGGTGGCCCGGGGGCTACACCTTC
CDR3: CASSRWPGGYTF

J: TRBJ2-1
length: 15
V: TRBV24-1
size: NA
D: TRBD2
DNA: TGTGCCACCAGTGATACGGGACTAGCGGCCAATGAGCAGTTCTTC
CDR3: CATSDTGLAANEQFF

J: TRBJ2-7
length: 17
V: TRBV12-3/TRBV12-4
size: many
D: TRBD2
DNA: TGTGCCAGCAGTTTACCTAGCGGGGGCCCAAGCTCCTACGAGCAGTACTTC
CDR3: CASSLPSGGPSSYEQYF

J: TRBJ2-7
length: 14
V: TRBV7-9
size: NA
D: TRBD1
DNA: TGTGCCAGCAGCGCCAGACAGGGAATCAACGAGCAGTACTTC
CDR3: CASSARQGINEQYF

J: TRBJ2-5
length: 20
V: TRBV3-1
size: many
D: TRBD2
DNA: TGTGCCAGCAGCTTATGGAACGCGGGACTAGCGGGGGAGTACCAAGAGACCCAGTACTTC
CDR3: CASSLWNAGLAGEYQETQYF

J: TRBJ2-7
length: 14
V: TRBV10-3
size: NA
D: TRBD1
DNA: TGTGCCATCAGACCTGGGACAGGGGACTACGAGCAGTACTTC
CDR3: CAIRPGTGDYEQYF

J: TRBJ2-3
length: 16
V: TRBV5-1
size: many
D: NA
DNA: TGCGCCAGCAGCTCCGGACTTACAGGGTTAGGAGATACGCAGTATTTT
CDR3: CASSSGLTGLGDTQYF

J: TRBJ2-7
length: 14
V: TRBV5-1
size: NA
D: TRBD1
DNA: TGCGCCAGCAGCTTCACCGGGACAGTCCTGTTGGAGTACTTC
CDR3: CASSFTGTVLLEYF

J: TRBJ2-5
length: 15
V: TRBV5-1
size: NA
D: TRBD2
DNA: TGCGCCAGCAGCTTGGAGCGGGGAAGACAAGAGACCCAGTACTTC
CDR3: CASSLERGRQETQYF

J: TRBJ1-1
length: 14
V: TRBV7-9
size: few
D: TRBD1
DNA: TGTGCCAGCAGCTTACGGACAGGGGACACTGAAGCTTTCTTT
CDR3: CASSLRTGDTEAFF